Given below is one T cell receptor beta chain in context. The protocol was immunoSEQ multiplex PCR, while the TCRdb copy is restricted to in-frame clones and leaves out a portion. Here the sample spans about 220,000 clones, about 94% being singletons. The data belong to a study of control samples from healthy donors and cancer patients. Germline trimming cut 3 bases from V and 7 bases from J; bases unmatched to any gene: 5. The germline V gene encodes CDR1 SGHTA and CDR2 FQGTGA. The CDR3 runs to 13 residues. The sample was blood. The chain carries TRBV7-3 and TRBJ2-5, with 7 bases identical to TRBD1. The TCR was taken from a man in his fifties in good health. CDR3 residues: CASSFRQGGTQYF. The DNA of the CDR3 is TGTGCCAGCAGCTTTCGACAGGGCGGGACCCAGTACTTC.